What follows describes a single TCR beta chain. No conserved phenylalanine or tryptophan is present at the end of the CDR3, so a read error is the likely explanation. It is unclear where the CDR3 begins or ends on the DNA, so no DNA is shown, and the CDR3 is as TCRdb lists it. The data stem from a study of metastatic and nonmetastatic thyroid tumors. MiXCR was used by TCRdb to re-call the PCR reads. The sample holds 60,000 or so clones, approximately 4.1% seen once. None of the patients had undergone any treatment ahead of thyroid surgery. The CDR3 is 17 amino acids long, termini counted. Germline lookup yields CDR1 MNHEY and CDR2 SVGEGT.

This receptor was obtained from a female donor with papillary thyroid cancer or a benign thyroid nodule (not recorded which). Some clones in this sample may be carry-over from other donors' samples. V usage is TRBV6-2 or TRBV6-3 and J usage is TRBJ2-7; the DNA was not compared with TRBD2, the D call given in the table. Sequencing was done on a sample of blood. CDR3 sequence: CARSDPSLSGVRYEHYI.